Listed below are T cell receptor beta chains from one sample, sequenced in a study of blood T cell repertoires in COVID-19. Produced via immunoSEQ multiplex PCR; TCRdb's table is partial and in-frame only. The table records under 250,000 clones, 84% of them present only once. Sequencing was carried out using peripheral blood. These receptors came from a man between 45 and 60 years old with active or convalescent COVID-19. The CDR3 runs from the conserved cysteine through the conserved F or W. The D gene is left open where the match is weak. The size of a clone is reported for some rows only, either as once, few or many, or as a class for expanded clones.

V	J	D	size	DNA	CDR3
TRBV3-1/TRBV3-2	TRBJ1-2	NA	NA	TGTGCCAGCAGCCATGCGGGGTCAGATGGCTACACCTTC	CASSHAGSDGYTF
TRBV29-1	TRBJ1-2	NA	NA	TGCAGCGTTGAAGAAGGGAGGGAAGGCTACACCTTC	CSVEEGREGYTF
TRBV5-5	TRBJ1-2	TRBD1	NA	TGTGCCAGCAGCTCCGGACAGGGCTATGGCTACACCTTC	CASSSGQGYGYTF
TRBV6-8	TRBJ1-3	NA	NA	TGTGCCAGCAGTTATACGGTTATACGAAACACCATATATTTT	CASSYTVIRNTIYF
TRBV18	TRBJ1-3	TRBD1	NA	TGTGCCAGCCGAAAACAGGGGGCGATCAGCTCTGGAAACACCATATATTTT	CASRKQGAISSGNTIYF
TRBV18	TRBJ2-7	TRBD1	NA	TGTGCCAGCTCCGCCGGACAGGCTACCTACGAGCAGTACTTC	CASSAGQATYEQYF
TRBV24-1	TRBJ2-1	TRBD1	NA	TGTGCCACCCCGGACAGGCCGTCCAACTACAATGAGCAGTTCTTC	CATPDRPSNYNEQFF
TRBV10-1	TRBJ1-2	TRBD1	NA	TGCGCCAGCAGTGACGGCAGGGGGCCCTATGGCTACACCTTC	CASSDGRGPYGYTF
TRBV5-1	TRBJ1-1	NA	few	TGCGCCAGCAGCTTATCAGAGAACACTGAAGCTTTCTTT	CASSLSENTEAFF
TRBV14	TRBJ1-6	NA	NA	TGTGCCAGCAGTCCAGACGAGGAGGCCCTCCACTTT	CASSPDEEALHF
TRBV4-2	TRBJ2-7	TRBD2	NA	TGTGCCAGCAGCCAAGAGGGACTAGCGGGGGGATTATTAGCCTACGAGCAGTACTTC	CASSQEGLAGGLLAYEQYF
TRBV7-9	TRBJ2-7	TRBD1	NA	TGTGCCAGCAGCGCCCAGGGGGCTAAGGACGAGCAGTACTTC	CASSAQGAKDEQYF
TRBV9	TRBJ2-3	NA	NA	TGTGCCAGCAGCGTAGGTAGGGGGGATACGCAGTATTTT	CASSVGRGDTQYF
TRBV4-3	TRBJ2-1	TRBD1	NA	TGCGCCAGCAGCCAAGAGGCGACAGGGTTTAATGAGCAGTTCTTC	CASSQEATGFNEQFF
TRBV27	TRBJ1-5	TRBD1	NA	TGTGCCAGCAGTATGGACAGGGGTCGAGATCAGCCCCAGCATTTT	CASSMDRGRDQPQHF
TRBV2	TRBJ2-1	TRBD2	once	TGTGCCAGCAGTGAACTAGCGGGGGGTATCTCCTACAATGAGCAGTTCTTC	CASSELAGGISYNEQFF